The rows below give T cell receptor beta chains drawn from one sample of a study of neurological immune-mediated disorders. TCRdb analysed the 5' RACE reads with MiXCR anew, one entry per CDR3 protein. Found here are 25,000 to 35,000 distinct CDR3 sequences, about 1.6% of them singletons; the top ten hold about 9.3%. The sequencing input was PBMCs. These receptors all come from a woman aged 25 to 45 with multiple sclerosis. Each CDR3 is given with its conserved first and last residue. The order of the fields is CDR3 length, J gene, clone size, D gene, V gene, CDR3 protein, CDR3 DNA. The D gene is left open where the match is weak. Part of the rows lack a size; the others show once, few, many or a class for expanded clones.

CDR3 length: 14
J gene: TRBJ1-5
clone size: many
D gene: NA
V gene: TRBV3-1
CDR3 protein: CASSLRVAYYPQHF
CDR3 DNA: TGTGCCAGCAGCCTTCGGGTGGCCTATTACCCCCAGCATTTT

CDR3 length: 13
J gene: TRBJ1-2
clone size: many
D gene: NA
V gene: TRBV7-2
CDR3 protein: CASSLRENYGYTF
CDR3 DNA: TGTGCCAGCAGCTTACGGGAAAACTATGGCTACACCTTC

CDR3 length: 15
J gene: TRBJ2-5
clone size: many
D gene: NA
V gene: TRBV9
CDR3 protein: CASSVSEGRGETQYF
CDR3 DNA: TGTGCCAGCAGCGTCTCCGAGGGTCGGGGGGAGACCCAGTACTTC

CDR3 length: 13
J gene: TRBJ1-4
clone size: many
D gene: NA
V gene: TRBV5-1
CDR3 protein: CASSLGTEEKLFF
CDR3 DNA: TGCGCCAGCAGCTTGGGGACAGAAGAAAAACTGTTTTTT

CDR3 length: 12
J gene: TRBJ1-2
clone size: many
D gene: TRBD1
V gene: TRBV20-1
CDR3 protein: CSARTGGGGYTF
CDR3 DNA: TGCAGTGCCCGTACAGGGGGCGGTGGCTACACCTTC

CDR3 length: 14
J gene: TRBJ1-5
clone size: many
D gene: NA
V gene: TRBV7-9
CDR3 protein: CASSSGSSNQPQHF
CDR3 DNA: TGTGCCAGCAGCTCGGGGAGTAGCAATCAGCCCCAGCATTTT

CDR3 length: 11
J gene: TRBJ1-1
clone size: many
D gene: NA
V gene: TRBV21-1
CDR3 protein: CASRTDTEAFF
CDR3 DNA: TGTGCCAGCCGGACCGACACTGAAGCTTTCTTT

CDR3 length: 14
J gene: TRBJ1-3
clone size: many
D gene: NA
V gene: TRBV20-1
CDR3 protein: CSAHRVMSGNTIYF
CDR3 DNA: TGCAGTGCCCACAGGGTAATGTCTGGAAACACCATATATTTT

CDR3 length: 15
J gene: TRBJ1-4
clone size: NA
D gene: TRBD1
V gene: TRBV7-7
CDR3 protein: CASSSRQGANEKLFF
CDR3 DNA: TGTGCCAGCAGCTCCAGACAGGGGGCTAATGAAAAACTGTTTTTT

CDR3 length: 12
J gene: TRBJ1-5
clone size: many
D gene: NA
V gene: TRBV20-1
CDR3 protein: CSARDGGQPQHF
CDR3 DNA: TGCAGTGCTAGAGATGGGGGACAGCCCCAGCATTTT

CDR3 length: 15
J gene: TRBJ1-4
clone size: many
D gene: NA
V gene: TRBV6-5
CDR3 protein: CASSYSRRGGEKLFF
CDR3 DNA: TGTGCCAGCAGTTACTCAAGGAGGGGAGGAGAAAAACTGTTTTTT

CDR3 length: 15
J gene: TRBJ2-7
clone size: NA
D gene: TRBD2
V gene: TRBV20-1
CDR3 protein: CSASSLAGGSKEQYF
CDR3 DNA: TGCAGTGCTAGCTCCCTAGCGGGGGGGTCCAAAGAGCAGTACTTC

CDR3 length: 15
J gene: TRBJ2-2
clone size: many
D gene: NA
V gene: TRBV5-1
CDR3 protein: CASSRARGFAGELFF
CDR3 DNA: TGCGCCAGCAGCAGAGCCAGGGGTTTCGCCGGGGAGCTGTTTTTT

CDR3 length: 15
J gene: TRBJ1-1
clone size: many
D gene: NA
V gene: TRBV5-1
CDR3 protein: CASSPDTGRDTEAFF
CDR3 DNA: TGCGCCAGCAGCCCTGACACAGGGCGGGACACTGAAGCTTTCTTT

CDR3 length: 13
J gene: TRBJ2-7
clone size: many
D gene: NA
V gene: TRBV10-2
CDR3 protein: CASSELVSYEQYF
CDR3 DNA: TGCGCCAGCAGTGAGCTGGTTTCCTACGAGCAGTACTTC

CDR3 length: 13
J gene: TRBJ1-1
clone size: many
D gene: NA
V gene: TRBV7-3
CDR3 protein: CASSSQRNTEAFF
CDR3 DNA: TGTGCCAGCAGTTCACAAAGGAACACTGAAGCTTTCTTT

CDR3 length: 14
J gene: TRBJ2-5
clone size: medium-sized
D gene: TRBD1
V gene: TRBV9
CDR3 protein: CASTRQGEGETQYF
CDR3 DNA: TGTGCCAGCACGAGACAGGGAGAGGGGGAGACCCAGTACTTC

CDR3 length: 14
J gene: TRBJ2-2
clone size: few
D gene: NA
V gene: TRBV7-8
CDR3 protein: CASFLGTYTGELFF
CDR3 DNA: TGTGCCAGCTTTCTCGGGACTTACACCGGGGAGCTGTTTTTT

CDR3 length: 14
J gene: TRBJ2-7
clone size: many
D gene: NA
V gene: TRBV4-3
CDR3 protein: CASSHRVGPYEQYF
CDR3 DNA: TGCGCCAGCAGCCATCGGGTAGGACCATACGAGCAGTACTTC

CDR3 length: 13
J gene: TRBJ1-5
clone size: many
D gene: NA
V gene: TRBV10-3
CDR3 protein: CAIRSADNQPQHF
CDR3 DNA: TGTGCCATCAGGTCGGCAGACAATCAGCCCCAGCATTTT

CDR3 length: 12
J gene: TRBJ1-5
clone size: many
D gene: NA
V gene: TRBV10-3
CDR3 protein: CAISESGSERHF
CDR3 DNA: TGTGCCATCAGTGAGTCGGGCAGTGAGAGGCATTTT

CDR3 length: 17
J gene: TRBJ2-5
clone size: many
D gene: NA
V gene: TRBV11-2
CDR3 protein: CASRRGESGLYQETQYF
CDR3 DNA: TGTGCCAGCCGCCGCGGAGAGAGCGGGCTATACCAAGAGACCCAGTACTTC

CDR3 length: 14
J gene: TRBJ2-7
clone size: many
D gene: TRBD2
V gene: TRBV5-1
CDR3 protein: CASSPSGGAYEQYF
CDR3 DNA: TGCGCCAGCAGCCCCAGCGGGGGGGCTTACGAGCAGTACTTC

CDR3 length: 12
J gene: TRBJ2-5
clone size: many
D gene: NA
V gene: TRBV5-1
CDR3 protein: CASSSLQETQYF
CDR3 DNA: TGCGCCAGCAGTTCCCTCCAAGAGACCCAGTACTTC

CDR3 length: 15
J gene: TRBJ2-3
clone size: many
D gene: NA
V gene: TRBV25-1
CDR3 protein: CASIGGGAPTDTQYF
CDR3 DNA: TGTGCCAGCATTGGAGGGGGCGCCCCCACAGATACGCAGTATTTT

CDR3 length: 14
J gene: TRBJ2-7
clone size: many
D gene: TRBD1
V gene: TRBV20-1
CDR3 protein: CSANRQGTSYEQYF
CDR3 DNA: TGCAGTGCAAATCGACAGGGGACCTCCTACGAGCAGTACTTC

CDR3 length: 16
J gene: TRBJ2-3
clone size: many
D gene: NA
V gene: TRBV3-1
CDR3 protein: CASSRGKTRGTDTQYF
CDR3 DNA: TGTGCCAGCAGCCGCGGGAAAACAAGGGGCACAGATACGCAGTATTTT

CDR3 length: 14
J gene: TRBJ2-3
clone size: many
D gene: TRBD1
V gene: TRBV20-1
CDR3 protein: CSAPRTGDRDTQYF
CDR3 DNA: TGCAGTGCTCCGAGAACAGGGGATAGAGATACGCAGTATTTT

CDR3 length: 13
J gene: TRBJ1-2
clone size: many
D gene: NA
V gene: TRBV5-1
CDR3 protein: CASRSDGVNGYTF
CDR3 DNA: TGCGCCAGCAGAAGCGATGGAGTCAATGGCTACACCTTC

CDR3 length: 14
J gene: TRBJ1-2
clone size: many
D gene: NA
V gene: TRBV15
CDR3 protein: CATSTDRTNYGYTF
CDR3 DNA: TGTGCCACCAGCACGGACCGTACTAACTATGGCTACACCTTC